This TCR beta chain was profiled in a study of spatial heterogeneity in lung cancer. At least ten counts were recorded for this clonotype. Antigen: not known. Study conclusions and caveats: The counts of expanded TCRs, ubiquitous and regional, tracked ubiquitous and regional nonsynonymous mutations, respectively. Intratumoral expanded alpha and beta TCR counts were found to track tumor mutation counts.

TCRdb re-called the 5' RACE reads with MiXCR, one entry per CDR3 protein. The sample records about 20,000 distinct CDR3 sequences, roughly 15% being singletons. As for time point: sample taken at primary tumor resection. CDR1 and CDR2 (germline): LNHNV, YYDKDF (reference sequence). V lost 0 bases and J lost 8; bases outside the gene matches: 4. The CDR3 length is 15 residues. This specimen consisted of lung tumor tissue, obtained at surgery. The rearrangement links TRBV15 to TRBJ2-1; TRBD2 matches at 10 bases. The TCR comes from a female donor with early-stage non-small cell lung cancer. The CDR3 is CATSRDLSGGDEQFF. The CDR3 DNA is TGTGCCACCAGCAGAGATTTAAGCGGGGGGGATGAGCAGTTCTTC. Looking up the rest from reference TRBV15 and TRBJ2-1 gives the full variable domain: DAMVIQNPRYQVTQFGKPVTLSCSQTLNHNVMYWYQQKSSQAPKLLFHYYDKDFNNEADTPDNFQSRRPNTSFCFLDIRSPGLGDTAMYLCATSRDLSGGDEQFFGPGTRLTVL.